This section outlines one T cell receptor (beta chain) sequence together with its context. Antigen unknown. The table came from immunoSEQ multiplex PCR; TCRdb's copy has only in-frame clones and leaves some out. The sample contains under 150,000 clones, 70% to 90% of which appear only once. The sample is drawn from a study of Ad26.COV2.S vaccination and SARS-CoV-2 variants. Points from the study as a whole: Reportedly, spike-specific CD8+ and CD4+ T cell responses achieved substantial breadth once vaccination had taken place. Vaccinated and placebo-treated recipients had similar non-spike TCR breadth. An underestimation of total T cell responses may have resulted from the TCR breadth and depth analyses. The placebo group had lower spike-specific TCR breadth than the vaccine recipients did.

Germline loops: CDR1 SGHAT, CDR2 FQNNGV. The CDR3 contains 13 residues. V was trimmed by 5 bases and J by 6 bases, leaving 13 bases between them. The chain has TRBV11-2 and TRBJ1-2, with D possibly being TRBD1 (5 bases). The receptor was derived from a human donor who had recovered from COVID-19. Sequences were derived from peripheral blood, sampled after recovery from COVID-19. The CDR3 spells CASSPGTFDGYTF. CDR3 DNA: TGTGCCAGCAGCCCCGGGACCTTCGATGGCTACACCTTC.